This TCR beta chain is drawn from a study of shared clonotypes between healthy human individuals. Whole-study findings and limits: Lower generation probabilities were found for non-shared clonotypes than for those shared by all four donors.

Notes on this clone: Antigen unknown.

Trimming took 8 bases from V and 2 from J, leaving 12 bases between them. Germline V gene sequence: CDR1 SGHDN, CDR2 FVKESK. The CDR3 sequence is 13 residues long. Naive CD8 populations comprised CD45RO-negative cells positively selected for CCR7, excluding terminally differentiated effector memory CD45RA+ cells. Assay used: immunoSEQ multiplex PCR; TCRdb lists only in-frame clones, some missing. In the table there are about 1.9 million clones, 85% to 95% of which are singletons. The sample consisted of naive CD8+ T cells from PBMCs. The rearrangement joins TRBV14 to TRBJ1-2, with a possible D match to TRBD1 (6 bases). The receptor comes from a man aged 18 to 30 in good health. Some clones in this sample may be carry-over from other donors' samples. This CDR3 is CASGQLPNYGYTF. CDR3 DNA sequence: TGTGCCAGCGGACAGCTCCCGAACTATGGCTACACCTTC.